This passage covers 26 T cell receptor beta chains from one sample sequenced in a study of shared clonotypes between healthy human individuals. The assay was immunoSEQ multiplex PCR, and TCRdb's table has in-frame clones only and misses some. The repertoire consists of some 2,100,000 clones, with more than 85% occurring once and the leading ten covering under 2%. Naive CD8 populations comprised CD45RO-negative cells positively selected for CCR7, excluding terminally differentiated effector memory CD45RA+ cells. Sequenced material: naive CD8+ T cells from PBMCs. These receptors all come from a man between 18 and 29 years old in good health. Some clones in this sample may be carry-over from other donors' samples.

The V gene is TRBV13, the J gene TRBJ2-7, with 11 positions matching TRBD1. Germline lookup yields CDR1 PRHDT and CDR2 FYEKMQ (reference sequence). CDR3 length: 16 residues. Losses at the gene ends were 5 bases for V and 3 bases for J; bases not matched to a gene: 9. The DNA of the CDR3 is TGTGCCAGCAGCCACACCGGGACAGGGGGAATCTACGAGCAGTACTTC. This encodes CASSHTGTGGIYEQYF.

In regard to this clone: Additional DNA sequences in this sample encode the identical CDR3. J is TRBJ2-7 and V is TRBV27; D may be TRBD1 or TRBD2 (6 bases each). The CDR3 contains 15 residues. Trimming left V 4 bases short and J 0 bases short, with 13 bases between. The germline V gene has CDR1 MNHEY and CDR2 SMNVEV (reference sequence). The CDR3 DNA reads TGTGCCAGCAGTTCAAGAGGGGGGAGCTCCTACGAGCAGTACTTC. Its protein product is CASSSRGGSSYEQYF.

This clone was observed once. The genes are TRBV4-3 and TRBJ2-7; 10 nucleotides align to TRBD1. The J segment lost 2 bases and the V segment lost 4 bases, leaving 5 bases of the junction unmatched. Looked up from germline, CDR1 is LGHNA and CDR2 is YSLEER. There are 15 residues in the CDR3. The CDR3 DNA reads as TGCGCCAGCAGCCTGGACAGGGGGTTGGCCTACGAGCAGTACTTC. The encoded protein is CASSLDRGLAYEQYF.

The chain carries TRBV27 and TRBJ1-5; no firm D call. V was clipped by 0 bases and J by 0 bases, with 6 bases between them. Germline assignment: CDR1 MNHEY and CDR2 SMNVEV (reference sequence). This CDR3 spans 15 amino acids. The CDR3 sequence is CASSLSIDSNQPQHF. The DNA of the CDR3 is TGTGCCAGCAGTTTATCCATAGATAGCAATCAGCCCCAGCATTTT.

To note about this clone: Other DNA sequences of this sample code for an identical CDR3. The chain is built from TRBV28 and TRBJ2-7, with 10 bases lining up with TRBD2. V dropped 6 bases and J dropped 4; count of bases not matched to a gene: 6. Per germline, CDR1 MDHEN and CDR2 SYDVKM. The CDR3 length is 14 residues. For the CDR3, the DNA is TGTGCCAGCAGCTTAGCGGGAGGCGGGTACGAGCAGTACTTC. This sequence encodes CASSLAGGGYEQYF.

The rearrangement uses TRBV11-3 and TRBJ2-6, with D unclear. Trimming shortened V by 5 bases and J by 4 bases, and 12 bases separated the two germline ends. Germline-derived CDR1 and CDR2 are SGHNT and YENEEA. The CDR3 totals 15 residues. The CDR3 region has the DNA TGTGCCAGCAGCCAAAGGGCCCCCGGGGCCAACGTCCTGACTTTC. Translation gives CASSQRAPGANVLTF.

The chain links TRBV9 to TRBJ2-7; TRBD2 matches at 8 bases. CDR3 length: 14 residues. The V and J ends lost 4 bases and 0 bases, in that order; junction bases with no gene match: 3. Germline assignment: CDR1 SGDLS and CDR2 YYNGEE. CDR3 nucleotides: TGTGCCAGCAGCACAGCGGGGGACTCCTACGAGCAGTACTTC. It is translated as CASSTAGDSYEQYF.

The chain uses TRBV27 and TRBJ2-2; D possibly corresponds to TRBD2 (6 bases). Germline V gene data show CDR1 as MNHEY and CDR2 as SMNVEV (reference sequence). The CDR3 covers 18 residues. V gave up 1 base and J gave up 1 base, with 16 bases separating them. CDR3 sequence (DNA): TGTGCCAGCAGTTTATGGTTGGGGGAGGCGGGGAACACCGGGGAGCTGTTTTTT. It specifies CASSLWLGEAGNTGELFF.

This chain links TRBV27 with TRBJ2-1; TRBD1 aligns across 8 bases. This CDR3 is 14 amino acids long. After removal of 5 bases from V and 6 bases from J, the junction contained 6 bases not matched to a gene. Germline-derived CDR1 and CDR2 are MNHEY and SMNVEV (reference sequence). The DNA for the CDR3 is TGTGCCAGCAGTCCAGGGGGCGCAATCAATGAGCAGTTCTTC. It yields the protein CASSPGGAINEQFF.

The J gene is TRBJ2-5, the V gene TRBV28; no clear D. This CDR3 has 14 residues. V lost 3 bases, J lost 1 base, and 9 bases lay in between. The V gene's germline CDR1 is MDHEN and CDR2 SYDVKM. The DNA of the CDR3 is TGTGCCAGCAGTTTTGAGGCCCCCCAAGAGACCCAGTACTTC. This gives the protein CASSFEAPQETQYF.

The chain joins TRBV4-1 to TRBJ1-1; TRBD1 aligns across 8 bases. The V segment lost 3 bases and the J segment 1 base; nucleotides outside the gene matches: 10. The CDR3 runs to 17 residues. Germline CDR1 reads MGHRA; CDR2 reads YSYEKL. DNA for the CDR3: TGCGCCAGCAGCCAGCTAACTTACAGGGGGGGGAACACTGAAGCTTTCTTT. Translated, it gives CASSQLTYRGGNTEAFF.

As DNA, the CDR3 is TGTGCCATCAGTGATGGACAGGGCTACGAGCAGTACTTC. Translated, it gives CAISDGQGYEQYF. This chain connects TRBV10-3 to TRBJ2-7; 8 bases align to TRBD1. J lost 3 bases, V lost 3 bases, and 1 base had no gene match. The CDR3 spans 13 residues. The V gene's germline CDR1 is ENHRY and CDR2 SYGVKD.

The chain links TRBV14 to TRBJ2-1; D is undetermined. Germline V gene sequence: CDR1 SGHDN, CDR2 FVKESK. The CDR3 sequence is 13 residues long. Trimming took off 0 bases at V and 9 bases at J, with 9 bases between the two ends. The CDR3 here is CASSQELWAEQFF. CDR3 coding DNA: TGTGCCAGCAGCCAAGAACTCTGGGCTGAGCAGTTCTTC.

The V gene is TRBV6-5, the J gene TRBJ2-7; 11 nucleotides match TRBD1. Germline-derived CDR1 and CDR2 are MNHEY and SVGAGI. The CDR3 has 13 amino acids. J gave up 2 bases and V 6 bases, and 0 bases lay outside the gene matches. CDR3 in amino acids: CASRDRGPYEQYF. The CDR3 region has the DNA TGTGCCAGCAGGGACAGGGGGCCCTACGAGCAGTACTTC.

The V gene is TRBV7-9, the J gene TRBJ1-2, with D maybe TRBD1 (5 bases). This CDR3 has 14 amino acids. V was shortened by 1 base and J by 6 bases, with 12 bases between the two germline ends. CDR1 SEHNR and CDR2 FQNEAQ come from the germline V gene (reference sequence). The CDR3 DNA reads TGTGCCAGCAGCTTAGTGGTACCACAGGATGGCTACACCTTC. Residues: CASSLVVPQDGYTF.

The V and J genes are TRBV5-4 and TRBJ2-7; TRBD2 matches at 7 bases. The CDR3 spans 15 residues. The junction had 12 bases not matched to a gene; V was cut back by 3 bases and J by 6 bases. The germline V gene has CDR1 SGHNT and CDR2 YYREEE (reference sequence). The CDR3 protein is CASSSLDGGNLEQYF. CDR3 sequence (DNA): TGTGCCAGCAGCTCCTTAGACGGGGGGAATCTCGAGCAGTACTTC.

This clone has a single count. CDR3 residues: CASSLALSSGEKLFF. The CDR3 DNA follows: TGTGCCAGCAGCTTAGCGCTGTCTTCAGGAGAAAAACTGTTTTTT. This chain joins TRBV7-8 and TRBJ1-4, with D unclear. The germline V and J ends were trimmed by 0 bases and 8 bases, with 13 bases remaining between them. The V gene's germline CDR1 is SGHVS and CDR2 FQNEAQ. This CDR3 has 15 residues.

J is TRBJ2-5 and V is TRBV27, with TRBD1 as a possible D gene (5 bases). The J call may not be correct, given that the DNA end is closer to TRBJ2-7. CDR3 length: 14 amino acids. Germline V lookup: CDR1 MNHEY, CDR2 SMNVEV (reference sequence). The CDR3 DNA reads TGTGCCAGCAGTCCAGGCGACAGTGCCTACGAGCAGTACTTC. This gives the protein CASSPGDSAYEQYF.

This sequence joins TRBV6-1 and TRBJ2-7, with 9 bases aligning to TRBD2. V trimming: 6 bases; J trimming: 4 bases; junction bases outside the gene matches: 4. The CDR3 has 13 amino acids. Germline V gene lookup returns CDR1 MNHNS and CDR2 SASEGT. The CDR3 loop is CASRALAGYEQYF. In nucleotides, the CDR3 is TGTGCCAGCAGAGCGCTAGCGGGATACGAGCAGTACTTC.

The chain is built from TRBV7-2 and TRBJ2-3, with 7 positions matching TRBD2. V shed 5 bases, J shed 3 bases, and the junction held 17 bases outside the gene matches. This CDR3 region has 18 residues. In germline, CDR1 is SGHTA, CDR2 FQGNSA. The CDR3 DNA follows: TGTGCCAGCAGCCTCCGGGTCGGGGGAGCGGGACTAACAGATACGCAGTATTTT. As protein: CASSLRVGGAGLTDTQYF.

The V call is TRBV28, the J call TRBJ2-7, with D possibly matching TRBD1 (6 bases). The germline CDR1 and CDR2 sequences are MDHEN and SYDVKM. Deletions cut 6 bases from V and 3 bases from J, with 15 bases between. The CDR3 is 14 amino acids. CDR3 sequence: CASSTSDSYYEQYF. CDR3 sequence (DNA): TGTGCCAGCAGCACCTCGGACAGCTACTACGAGCAGTACTTC.

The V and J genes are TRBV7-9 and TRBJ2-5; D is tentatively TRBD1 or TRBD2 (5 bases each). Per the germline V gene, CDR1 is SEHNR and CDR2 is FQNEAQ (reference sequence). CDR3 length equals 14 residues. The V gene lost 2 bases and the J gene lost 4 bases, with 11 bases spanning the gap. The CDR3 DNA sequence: TGTGCCAGCAGCTTACCATCCGGGACAGAGACCCAGTACTTC. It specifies CASSLPSGTETQYF.

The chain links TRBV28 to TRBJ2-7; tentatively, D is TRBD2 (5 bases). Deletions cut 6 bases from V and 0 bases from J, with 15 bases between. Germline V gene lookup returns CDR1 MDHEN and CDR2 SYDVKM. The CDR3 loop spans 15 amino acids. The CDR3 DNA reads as TGTGCCAGCAGAAAGGAGCGGATGAGCTCCTACGAGCAGTACTTC. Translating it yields CASRKERMSSYEQYF.

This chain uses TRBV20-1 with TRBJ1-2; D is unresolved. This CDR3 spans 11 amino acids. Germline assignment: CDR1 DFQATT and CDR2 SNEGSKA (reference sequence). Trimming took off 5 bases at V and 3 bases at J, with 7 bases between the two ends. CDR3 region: CSAHEDYGYTF. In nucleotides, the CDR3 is TGCAGTGCTCACGAGGACTATGGCTACACCTTC.

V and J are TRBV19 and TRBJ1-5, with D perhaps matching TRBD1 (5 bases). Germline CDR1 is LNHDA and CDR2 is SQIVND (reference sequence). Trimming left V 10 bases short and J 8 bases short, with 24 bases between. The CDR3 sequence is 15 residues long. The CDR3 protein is CATSRSKRGTEPQHF. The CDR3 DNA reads TGTGCCACCTCAAGATCGAAGAGGGGTACGGAGCCCCAGCATTTT. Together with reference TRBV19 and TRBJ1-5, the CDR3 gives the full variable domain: DGGITQSPKYLFRKEGQNVTLSCEQNLNHDAMYWYRQDPGQGLRLIYYSQIVNDFQKGDIAEGYSVSREKKESFPLTVTSAQKNPTAFYLCATSRSKRGTEPQHFGDGTRLSIL.

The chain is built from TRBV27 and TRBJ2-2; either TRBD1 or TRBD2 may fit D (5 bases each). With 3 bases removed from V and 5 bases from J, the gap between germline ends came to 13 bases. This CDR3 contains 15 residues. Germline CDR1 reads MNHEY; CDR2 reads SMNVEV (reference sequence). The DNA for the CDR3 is TGTGCCAGCAGTTTTAGGGACGCGAGGACCGGGGAGCTGTTTTTT. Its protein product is CASSFRDARTGELFF.